The present TCR beta chain was sequenced within a study of beta chain features in type 1 diabetes. Expressed TCRB transcripts got sequenced, as all isolated RNA was reverse transcribed. The average read count of naive, central memory and regulatory T cell samples was a few million. Sequencing was performed with immunoSEQ multiplex PCR; in TCRdb, only in-frame clones are kept and a portion is missing. This sample has 680,000 or so clones; about 14% occur once, and the top ten carry approximately 0.087%. Regarding the study as a whole: Shorter templates may be favored by PCR, equally so in patients and controls. Whether TCRB rearrangement is influenced by HLA type went unresolved here.

The J segment lost 3 bases and the V segment lost 6 bases, leaving 4 bases of the junction unmatched. Per germline, CDR1 MRHNA and CDR2 SNTAGT. The CDR3 is made up of 14 amino acids. Note on this clone: Its antigen is not known.

The TCR originated in a young man in good health. V and J are TRBV6-4 and TRBJ2-1, with 8 bases fitting TRBD2. Sequencing was carried out using naive CD4+ T cells from blood. The CDR3 region has the DNA TGTGCCAGCAGCCGTCGGGGGGGCTACAATGAGCAGTTCTTC. It is translated as CASSRRGGYNEQFF.